This entry features one T cell receptor beta chain sequence. The sample is drawn from a study of T cells in Graves' hyperthyroidism and ophthalmopathy. Researchers took RNA transcripts and amplified the TCR beta CDR3 regions from them. Primed by the HTBI set, a first-round RT-PCR was run on the TCR CDR3. TCRdb ran MiXCR on the multiplex PCR reads and lists one entry per CDR3 protein. The profile shows hundreds of thousands of distinct CDR3 sequences, approximately 19% of them singletons. Sequencing used blood. This TCR came from a woman aged 45-59 years with Graves' hyperthyroidism that later progressed to Graves' ophthalmopathy.

The CDR3 here is CASSPMDWEYEQYF. The CDR3 nucleotides are TGTGCCAGCAGCCCCATGGACTGGGAGTACGAGCAGTACTTC. J is TRBJ2-7 and V is TRBV7-6; the D gene is possibly TRBD2 (5 bases). This CDR3 is 14 amino acids long. Germline assignment: CDR1 SGHVS and CDR2 FNYEAQ. Trimming removed 5 bases from V and 4 bases from J, with 15 bases in between.